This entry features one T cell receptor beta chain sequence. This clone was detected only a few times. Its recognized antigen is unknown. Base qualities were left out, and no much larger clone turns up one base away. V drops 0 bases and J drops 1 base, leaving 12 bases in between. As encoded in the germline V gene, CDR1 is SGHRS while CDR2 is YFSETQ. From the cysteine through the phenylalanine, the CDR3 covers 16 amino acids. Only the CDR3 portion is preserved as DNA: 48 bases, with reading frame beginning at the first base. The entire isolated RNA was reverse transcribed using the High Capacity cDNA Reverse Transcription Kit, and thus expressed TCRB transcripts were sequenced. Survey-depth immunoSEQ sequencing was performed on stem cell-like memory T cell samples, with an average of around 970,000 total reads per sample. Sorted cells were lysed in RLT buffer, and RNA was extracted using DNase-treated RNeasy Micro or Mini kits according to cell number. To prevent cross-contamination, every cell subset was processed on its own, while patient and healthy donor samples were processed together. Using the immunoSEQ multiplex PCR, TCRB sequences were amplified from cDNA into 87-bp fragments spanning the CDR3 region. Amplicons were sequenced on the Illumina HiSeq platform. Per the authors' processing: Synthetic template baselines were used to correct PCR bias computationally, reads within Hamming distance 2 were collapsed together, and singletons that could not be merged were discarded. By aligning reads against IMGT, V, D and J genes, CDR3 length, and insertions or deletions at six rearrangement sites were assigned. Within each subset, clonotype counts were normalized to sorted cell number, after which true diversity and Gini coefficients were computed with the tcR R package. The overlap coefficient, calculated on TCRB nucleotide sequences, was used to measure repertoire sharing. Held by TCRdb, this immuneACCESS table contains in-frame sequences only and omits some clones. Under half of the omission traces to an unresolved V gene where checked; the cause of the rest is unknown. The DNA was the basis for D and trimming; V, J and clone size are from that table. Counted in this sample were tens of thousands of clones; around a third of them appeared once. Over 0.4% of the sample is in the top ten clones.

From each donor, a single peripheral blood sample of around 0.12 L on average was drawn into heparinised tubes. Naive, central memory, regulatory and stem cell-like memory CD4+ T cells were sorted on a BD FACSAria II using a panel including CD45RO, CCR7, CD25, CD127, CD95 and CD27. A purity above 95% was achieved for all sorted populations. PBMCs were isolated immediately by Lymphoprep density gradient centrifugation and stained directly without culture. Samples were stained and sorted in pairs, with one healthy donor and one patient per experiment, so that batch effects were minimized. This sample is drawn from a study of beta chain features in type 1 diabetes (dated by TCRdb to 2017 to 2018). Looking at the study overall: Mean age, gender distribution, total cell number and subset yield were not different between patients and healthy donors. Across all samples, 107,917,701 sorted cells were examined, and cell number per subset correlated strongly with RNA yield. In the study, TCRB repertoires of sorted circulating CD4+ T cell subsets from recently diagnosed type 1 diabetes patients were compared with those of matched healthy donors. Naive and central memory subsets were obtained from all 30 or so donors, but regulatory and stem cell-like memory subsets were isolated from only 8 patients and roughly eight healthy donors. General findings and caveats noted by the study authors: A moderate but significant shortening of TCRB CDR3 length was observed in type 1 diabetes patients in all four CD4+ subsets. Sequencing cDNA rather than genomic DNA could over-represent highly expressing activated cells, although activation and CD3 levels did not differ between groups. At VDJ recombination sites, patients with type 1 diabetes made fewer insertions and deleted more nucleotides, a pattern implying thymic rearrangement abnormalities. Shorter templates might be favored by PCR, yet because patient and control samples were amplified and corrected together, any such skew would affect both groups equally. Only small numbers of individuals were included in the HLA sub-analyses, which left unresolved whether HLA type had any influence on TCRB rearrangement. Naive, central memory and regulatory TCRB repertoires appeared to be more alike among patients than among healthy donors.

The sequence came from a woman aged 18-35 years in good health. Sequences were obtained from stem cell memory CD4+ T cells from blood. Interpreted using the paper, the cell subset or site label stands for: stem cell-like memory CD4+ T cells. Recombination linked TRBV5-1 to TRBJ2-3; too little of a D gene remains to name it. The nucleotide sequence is TGCGCCAGCAGCTTGGCCGAGAGGTCAGGCACAGATACGCAGTATTTT. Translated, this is CASSLAERSGTDTQYF.